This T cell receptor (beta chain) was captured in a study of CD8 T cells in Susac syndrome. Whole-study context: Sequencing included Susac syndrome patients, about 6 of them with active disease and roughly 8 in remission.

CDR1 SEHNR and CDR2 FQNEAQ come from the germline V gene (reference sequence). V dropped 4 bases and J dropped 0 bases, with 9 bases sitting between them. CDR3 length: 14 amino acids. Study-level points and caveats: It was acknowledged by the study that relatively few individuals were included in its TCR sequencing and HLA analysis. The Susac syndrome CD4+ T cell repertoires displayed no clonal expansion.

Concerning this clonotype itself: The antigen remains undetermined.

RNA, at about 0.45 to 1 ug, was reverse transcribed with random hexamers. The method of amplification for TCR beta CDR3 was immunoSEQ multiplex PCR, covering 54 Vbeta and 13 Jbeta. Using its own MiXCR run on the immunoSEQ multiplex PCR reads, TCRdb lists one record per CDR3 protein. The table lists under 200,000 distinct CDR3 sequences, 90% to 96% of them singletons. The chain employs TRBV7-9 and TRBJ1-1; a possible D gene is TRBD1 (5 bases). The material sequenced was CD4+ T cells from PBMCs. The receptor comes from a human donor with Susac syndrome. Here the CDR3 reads CASSYRDLNTEAFF. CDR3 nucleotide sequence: TGTGCCAGCAGCTATCGGGACTTGAACACTGAAGCTTTCTTT.